One and the same sample provided the 16 T cell receptor beta chains below, sequenced in a study of cytomegalovirus exposure and HLA in healthy donors. TCRdb keeps only in-frame clones here, not all; method: immunoSEQ multiplex PCR. The sample contains some 310,000 clones, 70% to 90% of which appear only once. Sequencing used PBMCs. All receptors come from a man under 40 in good health and CMV-seronegative.

This chain joins TRBV15 and TRBJ2-1, with 12 bases aligning to TRBD2. The CDR3 extends over 17 amino acids. Germline CDR1 LNHNV, CDR2 YYDKDF (reference sequence). V was clipped by 4 bases and J by 7 bases; unmatched bases: 11. CDR3 protein: CATSTGLAGLTGNEQFF. The DNA of the CDR3 is TGTGCCACCAGCACCGGACTAGCGGGACTAACGGGGAATGAGCAGTTCTTC.

This clone showed up just once. The rearrangement uses TRBV30 and TRBJ1-4, with D tentatively TRBD1 (6 bases). Trimming took off 4 bases at V and 7 bases at J, with 7 bases between the two ends. The germline V gene has CDR1 GTSNPN and CDR2 SVGIG (reference sequence). This CDR3 region has 11 residues. Here the CDR3 DNA reads TGTGCCTGGACAGGGGCTGAAAAACTGTTTTTT. It yields the protein CAWTGAEKLFF.

The chain couples TRBV7-2 to TRBJ2-2, with D tentatively TRBD2 (5 bases). The V end lost 3 bases, the J end lost 8 bases, and 10 bases lay between the germline ends. The CDR3 contains 13 residues. The germline V gene encodes CDR1 SGHTA and CDR2 FQGNSA. CDR3 residues: CASSFGRVGELFF. The CDR3 region has the DNA TGTGCCAGCAGCTTCGGGCGGGTAGGGGAGCTGTTTTTT.

The rearrangement uses TRBV7-2 and TRBJ1-1, with no clear D. The CDR3 sequence is 20 residues long. Trimming removed 0 bases from V and 11 bases from J, with 34 bases in between. CDR1 and CDR2 from the germline V gene are SGHTA and FQGNSA. Here the CDR3 DNA reads TGTGCCAGCAGCTTAGCGAGGCACTCCAGCGGTCTCTCCGGCACCCTCCAGGCTTTCTTT. This gives the protein CASSLARHSSGLSGTLQAFF.

The gene calls are TRBV18 and TRBJ2-7; unclear D gene. Germline CDR1 KGHSH, CDR2 LQKENI. The CDR3 length is 15 residues. The V gene lost 5 bases and the J gene lost 0 bases, with 14 bases spanning the gap. The CDR3, as DNA: TGTGCCAGCTCAGTAATTGGAGACGGCTCCTACGAGCAGTACTTC. Amino acid sequence: CASSVIGDGSYEQYF.

This chain uses TRBV10-1 with TRBJ2-1; 10 nucleotides match TRBD2. This CDR3 is built from 15 residues. V trimming: 4 bases; J trimming: 8 bases; junction bases outside the gene matches: 8. Germline V gives CDR1 WNHNN, CDR2 SYGVQD (reference sequence). The CDR3: CASSGSGGVFDEQFF. In DNA, the CDR3 is TGCGCCAGCAGTGGGAGCGGGGGGGTCTTTGATGAGCAGTTCTTC.

V gene TRBV5-1 combines with J gene TRBJ2-1; TRBD1 is a possible D gene (5 bases). The ends were cut back, 4 bases at V and 2 bases at J, with 10 bases in the middle. The germline CDR1 and CDR2 sequences are SGHRS and YFSETQ. The CDR3 sequence is 14 residues long. The CDR3 region has the DNA TGCGCCAGCAGCCCAGGGAACCCCTACAATGAGCAGTTCTTC. Translating gives CASSPGNPYNEQFF. The full variable domain, completed using reference TRBV5-1 and TRBJ2-1, is KAGVTQTPRYLIKTRGQQVTLSCSPISGHRSVSWYQQTPGQGLQFLFEYFSETQRNKGNFPGRFSGRQFSNSRSEMNVSTLELGDSALYLCASSPGNPYNEQFFGPGTRLTVL.

This clone was seen a single time. The chain uses TRBV6-4 and TRBJ2-5; 10 bases fit TRBD2. V was clipped by 5 bases and J by 2 bases; unmatched bases: 5. The germline CDR1 and CDR2 sequences are MRHNA and SNTAGT. This CDR3 is built from 15 residues. The CDR3 DNA reads TGTGCCAGCAGTATAAGCGGGGGGGGTCAAGAGACCCAGTACTTC. It yields the protein CASSISGGGQETQYF.

The chain couples TRBV5-6 to TRBJ1-3; D not resolved. The CDR3 length is 15 residues. Trimming took off 2 bases at V and 0 bases at J, with 9 bases between the two ends. CDR1 and CDR2 (germline): SGHDT, YYEEEE. The chain's CDR3 is CASSFFGNSGNTIYF. CDR3 nucleotide sequence: TGTGCCAGCAGCTTTTTCGGGAACTCTGGAAACACCATATATTTT. The full variable domain, completed using reference TRBV5-6 and TRBJ1-3, is DAGVTQSPTHLIKTRGQQVTLRCSPKSGHDTVSWYQQALGQGPQFIFQYYEEEERQRGNFPDRFSGHQFPNYSSELNVNALLLGDSALYLCASSFFGNSGNTIYFGEGSWLTVV.

This clone was detected once. The chain joins TRBV7-9 to TRBJ2-3; 8 positions agree with TRBD2. The germline gives CDR1 SEHNR, CDR2 FQNEAQ (reference sequence). The CDR3 is made up of 16 amino acids. The V and J ends lost 5 bases and 3 bases, in that order; junction bases with no gene match: 10. CDR3 sequence: CASSELAGKHTDTQYF. In DNA, the CDR3 is TGTGCCAGCAGCGAATTAGCGGGGAAGCATACAGATACGCAGTATTTT.

The J gene is TRBJ1-3, the V gene TRBV6-5; 7 bases are shared with TRBD1. In germline, CDR1 is MNHEY, CDR2 SVGAGI. J lost 0 bases, V lost 6 bases, and 5 bases had no gene match. This CDR3 is 15 amino acids long. CDR3 DNA sequence: TGTGCCAGCAGCCCGGACAGGACCTCTGGAAACACCATATATTTT. Its protein product is CASSPDRTSGNTIYF.

This chain connects TRBV6-5 to TRBJ1-4, with D unresolved. CDR1 MNHEY and CDR2 SVGAGI come from the germline V gene. This CDR3 has 16 residues. V gave up 0 bases and J gave up 7 bases, with 15 bases separating them. CDR3 in amino acids: CASSYSGRSPGEKLFF. The DNA for the CDR3 is TGTGCCAGCAGTTACTCGGGGAGATCGCCTGGTGAAAAACTGTTTTTT.

About this clone itself: Within the sample, other DNA sequences also encode this same CDR3. The chain couples TRBV6-5 to TRBJ2-7; 8 bases line up with TRBD2. The CDR3 is made up of 15 amino acids. The germline gives CDR1 MNHEY, CDR2 SVGAGI. Losses at the gene ends were 2 bases for V and 2 bases for J; bases not matched to a gene: 5. CDR3 DNA sequence: TGTGCCAGCAGTTACGGGGCGGGGGGAACCTACGAGCAGTACTTC. This translates into CASSYGAGGTYEQYF.

The chain is built from TRBV4-3 and TRBJ1-2; D may be TRBD1 (5 bases). The V gene lost 0 bases and the J gene lost 4 bases, with 21 bases spanning the gap. The CDR3 contains 18 residues. Germline V lookup: CDR1 LGHNA, CDR2 YSLEER. CDR3 DNA: TGCGCCAGCAGCCAAGATCGCGGTGGGGCCCCCCGCTTCTATGGCTACACCTTC. It specifies CASSQDRGGAPRFYGYTF.

The chain couples TRBV10-3 to TRBJ2-7, with D tentatively TRBD2 (6 bases). CDR3 size: 13 residues. CDR1 is ENHRY, CDR2 SYGVKD, per germline. Between the trimmed V and J ends, which lost 6 bases and 6 bases, there was a span of 15 bases. In nucleotides, the CDR3 is TGTGCCATCAGAGTGGGGGGATCTGGCGAGCAGTACTTC. This gives the protein CAIRVGGSGEQYF.

This clone occurred once. J is TRBJ1-2 and V is TRBV4-3, with 9 positions matching TRBD1. This CDR3 region has 15 residues. Germline values: CDR1 LGHNA, CDR2 YSLEER. J gave up 8 bases and V 2 bases, and 9 bases lay outside the gene matches. The CDR3 DNA reads as TGCGCCAGCAGCCAACAGGGACAGGGAAAATCAGGCTACACCTTC. Amino acids: CASSQQGQGKSGYTF.